The 26 T cell receptor beta chains below come from one sample, sequenced in a study of blood T cell repertoires in COVID-19. Libraries were prepared by immunoSEQ multiplex PCR; TCRdb keeps only in-frame clonotypes and omits some of them. The sample consists of 150,000 or so clones, 60% to 80% of them appearing once. Sequencing was done on a sample of PBMCs or T cells enriched from blood (not recorded which). All receptors come from a woman aged 45 to 65 who had recovered from COVID-19.

The rearrangement joins TRBV4-2 to TRBJ1-5; 10 nucleotides match TRBD1. Trimming took 5 bases from V and 6 from J; bases not matched to a gene: 4. CDR1 and CDR2 (germline): LGHNA, YNFKEQ. This CDR3 contains 14 residues. The CDR3 bases are TGTGCCAGCAGCTGGGACAGGGGTGGTCAGCCCCAGCATTTT. This codes for CASSWDRGGQPQHF.

The chain is built from TRBV24-1 and TRBJ1-6; D not certain. Trimming cost V 1 base and J 6 bases, with 18 bases left between them. Germline CDR1 reads KGHDR; CDR2 reads SFDVKD. CDR3 length: 18 amino acids. CDR3: CATSDFVGRPAPNSPLHF. In DNA form, the CDR3 reads TGTGCCACCAGTGATTTTGTTGGCAGGCCGGCACCTAATTCACCCCTCCACTTT.

The chain is built from TRBV2 and TRBJ1-2; no definite D call. The V and J ends lost 1 base and 7 bases respectively, with 7 bases between them. Germline V gene lookup returns CDR1 SNHLY and CDR2 FYNNEI. CDR3 size: 12 residues. CDR3 sequence reads: CASSEGARGYTF. CDR3 bases: TGTGCCAGCAGTGAAGGGGCCCGTGGCTACACCTTC.

This clone occurred a few times. The genes are TRBV3-1 (or the pseudogene TRBV3-2) and TRBJ2-3; D possibly corresponds to TRBD2 (6 bases). Germline-derived CDR1 and CDR2 are LGHDT and YNNKEL (reference sequence). With 3 bases removed from V and 0 bases from J, the gap between germline ends came to 10 bases. The CDR3 is 15 amino acids. In DNA, the CDR3 is TGTGCCAGCAGCCATGTGCGGGGTAGCACAGATACGCAGTATTTT. This codes for CASSHVRGSTDTQYF.

About this clone: A junction boundary mismatches the germline segment, possibly from a read error. J is TRBJ2-5 and V is TRBV7-7; D is unclear. The CDR3 contains 13 residues. Germline lookup yields CDR1 SSHAT and CDR2 FNYEAQ (reference sequence). CDR3 coding DNA: TGTGCTAGCAGCTTGCGTATTCAAGAGACCCAGTACTTC. Encoded protein: CASSLRIQETQYF.

V usage is TRBV28 and J usage is TRBJ1-4; TRBD1 might be the D (6 bases). The CDR3 has 15 residues. Germline V CDR1 and CDR2: MDHEN, SYDVKM. Deletions cut 5 bases from V and 2 bases from J, with 12 bases between. The CDR3 spells CASSNNRATNEKLFF. The CDR3 nucleotides read TGTGCCAGCAGTAATAACAGGGCCACTAATGAAAAACTGTTTTTT. Full variable domain (outside the CDR3, taken from reference TRBV28 and TRBJ1-4): DVKVTQSSRYLVKRTGEKVFLECVQDMDHENMFWYRQDPGLGLRLIYFSYDVKMKEKGDIPEGYSVSREKKERFSLILESASTNQTSMYLCASSNNRATNEKLFFGSGTQLSVL.

The chain carries TRBV30 and TRBJ1-2, with D unresolved. The germline V gene encodes CDR1 GTSNPN and CDR2 SVGIG (reference sequence). The CDR3 contains 15 residues. The ends were cut back, 2 bases at V and 1 base at J, with 14 bases in the middle. CDR3 sequence: CAWSPVGLGNYGYTF. The CDR3 DNA follows: TGTGCCTGGAGTCCGGTCGGTCTCGGTAACTATGGCTACACCTTC. The full variable domain, in which reference TRBV30 and TRBJ1-2 provide the parts outside the CDR3, is SQTIHQWPATLVQPVGSPLSLECTVEGTSNPNLYWYRQAAGRGLQLLFYSVGIGQISSEVPQNLSASRPQDRQFILSSKKLLLSDSGFYLCAWSPVGLGNYGYTFGSGTRLTVV.

This clone appeared a few times. CDR3 loop: CASSLREGVTGNTIYF. The CDR3 coding sequence is TGCGCCAGCAGCCTCCGTGAGGGAGTTACTGGAAACACCATATATTTT. The rearrangement links TRBV5-1 to TRBJ1-3; the D is unclear. Germline V lookup: CDR1 SGHRS, CDR2 YFSETQ. The germline V and J ends were trimmed by 4 bases and 2 bases, with 16 bases remaining between them. This CDR3 contains 16 residues.

The chain has TRBV5-5 and TRBJ1-2, with D possibly matching TRBD1 (5 bases). The CDR3 is 13 amino acids. Per germline, CDR1 SGHKS and CDR2 YYEKEE (reference sequence). Trimming left V 4 bases short and J 8 bases short, with 15 bases between. The CDR3: CASSPGGRLGYTF. The CDR3 DNA sequence: TGTGCCAGCAGCCCCGGGGGGAGATTGGGCTACACCTTC.

This chain connects TRBV5-6 to TRBJ1-1; TRBD1 matches at 9 bases. V shed 2 bases and J 3 bases; nucleotides not matched to a gene: 5. The CDR3 has 15 amino acids. Germline CDR1 and CDR2: SGHDT and YYEEEE. CDR3 loop: CASSFTGTGYTEAFF. In DNA form, the CDR3 reads TGTGCCAGCAGCTTCACCGGGACAGGGTACACTGAAGCTTTCTTT.

This clone came up once. The chain joins TRBV10-3 to TRBJ2-5; TRBD1 matches 7 bases. V was pared by 6 bases and J by 2 bases, with 6 bases of the junction left unmatched. The germline gives CDR1 ENHRY, CDR2 SYGVKD. The CDR3 runs to 14 residues. The CDR3 is CAISKTGNQETQYF. As DNA, the CDR3 is TGTGCCATCAGCAAGACAGGGAATCAAGAGACCCAGTACTTC.

The CDR3 protein is CASSYPQGADFF. The CDR3 DNA follows: TGTGCCAGCAGCTACCCACAGGGGGCGGATTTCTTT. This chain uses TRBV7-9 with TRBJ1-1; 9 bases match TRBD1. This CDR3 has 12 residues. Germline loops: CDR1 SEHNR, CDR2 FQNEAQ (reference sequence). The ends lost 4 bases at V and 13 bases at J; junction bases unmatched: 7.

The rearrangement joins TRBV7-3 to TRBJ1-1, with D uncertain. CDR3 size: 12 residues. Trimming left V 7 bases short and J 1 base short, with 7 bases between. Germline V gene data show CDR1 as SGHTA and CDR2 as FQGTGA. This chain's CDR3 is CASKGRNTEAFF. CDR3 DNA sequence: TGTGCCAGCAAAGGGAGGAACACTGAAGCTTTCTTT.

V and J are TRBV19 and TRBJ1-1; D remains unclear. V lost 3 bases to trimming and J lost 1 base, with 6 bases between them. The germline V gene encodes CDR1 LNHDA and CDR2 SQIVND (reference sequence). There are 13 residues in the CDR3. As DNA, the CDR3 is TGTGCCAGTAGTATCAACAAGAACACTGAAGCTTTCTTT. It specifies CASSINKNTEAFF.

The gene calls are TRBV19 and TRBJ2-2, with 8 positions matching TRBD1. The trim removed 6 bases at V and 1 base at J, leaving 4 bases unmatched. This CDR3 spans 15 amino acids. Per the germline V gene, CDR1 is LNHDA and CDR2 is SQIVND (reference sequence). CDR3 sequence (DNA): TGTGCCAGTAGCGACAGGGGCCGGAACACCGGGGAGCTGTTTTTT. Its translation is CASSDRGRNTGELFF. The full variable domain, with the rest looked up from reference TRBV19 and TRBJ2-2, is DGGITQSPKYLFRKEGQNVTLSCEQNLNHDAMYWYRQDPGQGLRLIYYSQIVNDFQKGDIAEGYSVSREKKESFPLTVTSAQKNPTAFYLCASSDRGRNTGELFFGEGSRLTVL.

The chain carries TRBV7-2 and TRBJ2-1, with TRBD1 identical over 10 bases. The V segment lost 4 bases and the J segment 12 bases; nucleotides outside the gene matches: 18. There are 17 residues in the CDR3. Germline loops: CDR1 SGHTA, CDR2 FQGNSA. CDR3: CASSSPYSGTGARVQFF. The CDR3 DNA is TGTGCCAGCAGCTCACCTTACTCCGGGACAGGGGCCCGGGTGCAGTTCTTC.

The rearrangement uses TRBV29-1 and TRBJ1-3, with TRBD1 matching 11 bases. After removal of 4 bases from V and 2 bases from J, the junction contained 7 bases not matched to a gene. The CDR3 runs to 16 residues. In germline, CDR1 is SQVTM, CDR2 ANQGSEA. The CDR3 DNA sequence: TGCAGCGTTGGAGGTGGACAGGGGGCGACTGGAAACACCATATATTTT. Translation: CSVGGGQGATGNTIYF. Together with reference TRBV29-1 and TRBJ1-3, the CDR3 gives the full variable domain: SAVISQKPSRDICQRGTSLTIQCQVDSQVTMMFWYRQQPGQSLTLIATANQGSEATYESGFVIDKFPISRPNLTFSTLTVSNMSPEDSSIYLCSVGGGQGATGNTIYFGEGSWLTVV.

This chain uses TRBV9 with TRBJ1-2, with a tentative D call TRBD1 (6 bases). V was pared by 4 bases and J by 4 bases, with 17 bases between. The CDR3 length is 15 residues. Germline lookup yields CDR1 SGDLS and CDR2 YYNGEE. CDR3 sequence reads: CASSPRQALGYGYTF. CDR3 bases: TGTGCCAGCAGCCCCCGACAGGCCTTGGGCTATGGCTACACCTTC.

The rearrangement links TRBV18 to TRBJ2-3, with TRBD2 as a possible D gene (5 bases). Germline V gene sequence: CDR1 KGHSH, CDR2 LQKENI. This CDR3 has 15 amino acids. V dropped 2 bases and J dropped 0 bases, with 9 bases sitting between them. The CDR3 nucleotides read TGTGCCAGCTCACCAGCGCGAGGGAGCACAGATACGCAGTATTTT. It is translated as CASSPARGSTDTQYF.

J is TRBJ2-3 and V is TRBV5-1; 7 positions match TRBD2. Per the germline V gene, CDR1 is SGHRS and CDR2 is YFSETQ. V shed 2 bases and J 3 bases; nucleotides not matched to a gene: 6. This CDR3 is built from 15 residues. CDR3 coding DNA: TGCGCCAGCAGCTTAGGAGGGGAGGGAACAGATACGCAGTATTTT. Its protein product is CASSLGGEGTDTQYF.

The chain carries TRBV3-1 (or the pseudogene TRBV3-2) and TRBJ2-2, with D hard to call. Trimming took 1 base from V and 1 from J, leaving 4 bases between them. CDR3 length equals 14 residues. Germline lookup yields CDR1 LGHDT and CDR2 YNNKEL (reference sequence). As DNA, the CDR3 is TGTGCCAGCAGCCAAGTTAGGAACACCGGGGAGCTGTTTTTT. It specifies CASSQVRNTGELFF.

V gene TRBV2 combines with J gene TRBJ2-1, with a weak D call TRBD2 (6 bases). The CDR3 loop spans 15 amino acids. CDR1 SNHLY and CDR2 FYNNEI come from the germline V gene. Trimming stripped 7 bases from V and 2 bases from J, with 15 bases between. The CDR3 DNA is TGTGCCAGCACCCTAAAGGGAGGAACCTACAATGAGCAGTTCTTC. It specifies CASTLKGGTYNEQFF.

The chain links TRBV7-9 to TRBJ2-5; 13 bases map to TRBD2. CDR3 length: 16 amino acids. J gave up 5 bases and V 2 bases, and 5 bases lay outside the gene matches. Germline V lookup: CDR1 SEHNR, CDR2 FQNEAQ (reference sequence). The CDR3 nucleotides read TGTGCCAGCAGCTTACCGGGACTAGCGGGACCCGAGACCCAGTACTTC. Encoded protein: CASSLPGLAGPETQYF. The complete variable domain, with remaining parts taken from reference TRBV7-9 and TRBJ2-5, reads DTGVSQNPRHKITKRGQNVTFRCDPISEHNRLYWYRQTLGQGPEFLTYFQNEAQLEKSRLLSDRFSAERPKGSFSTLEIQRTEQGDSAMYLCASSLPGLAGPETQYFGPGTRLLVL.

The CDR3 is CASSALGQETQYF. The CDR3 DNA follows: TGTGCCAGCAGCGCCCTCGGCCAAGAGACCCAGTACTTC. The chain employs TRBV6-2 or TRBV6-3 and TRBJ2-5; no definite D call. Germline values: CDR1 MNHEY, CDR2 SVGEGT. V lost 6 bases to trimming and J lost 1 base, with 9 bases between them. CDR3 length: 13 residues.

The J gene is TRBJ2-1, the V gene TRBV3-1 (or the pseudogene TRBV3-2); 9 bases match TRBD1. CDR3 size: 16 residues. Germline V CDR1 and CDR2: LGHDT, YNNKEL (reference sequence). V trimming: 1 base; J trimming: 8 bases; junction bases outside the gene matches: 9. CDR3 loop: CASSQVGTGPLDEQFF. The CDR3, as DNA: TGTGCCAGCAGCCAAGTCGGGACAGGGCCTTTGGATGAGCAGTTCTTC.

The rearrangement links TRBV19 to TRBJ2-2; TRBD1 might be the D (6 bases). Trimming removed 3 bases from V and 1 base from J, with 12 bases in between. Germline CDR1 LNHDA, CDR2 SQIVND (reference sequence). This CDR3 is 16 amino acids long. The DNA for the CDR3 is TGTGCCAGTAGTATCCGCCGGGGACAGAACACCGGGGAGCTGTTTTTT. It yields the protein CASSIRRGQNTGELFF.